This T cell receptor beta chain was sequenced during a study of early T cells in non-severe SARS-CoV-2 infection. General study points: VDJdb matching skewed toward anti-spike CD8 responses, missing private and CD4 specificities.

Each CDR3 protein is one row after TCRdb ran MiXCR on the 5' RACE reads. This table holds about 98,000 distinct CDR3 sequences, roughly an eighth found once. The CDR3 is made up of 15 amino acids. CDR1 and CDR2 from the germline V gene are SGHDT and YYEEEE. Germline trimming cut 4 bases from V and 4 bases from J; bases unmatched to any gene: 9. In this sample, this clonotype turned up many times. What it binds is not known. The chain employs TRBV5-6 and TRBJ1-2; 8 positions match TRBD1. The sequencing input was whole blood. The TCR comes from an adult who was a healthcare worker with PCR-confirmed SARS-CoV-2 infection or an uninfected control (not recorded which). Here the CDR3 DNA reads TGTGCCAGCAGCCCAGGGACAGGTCCCAGCTATGGCTACACCTTC. Translated: CASSPGTGPSYGYTF. The full variable domain, in which reference TRBV5-6 and TRBJ1-2 provide the parts outside the CDR3, is DAGVTQSPTHLIKTRGQQVTLRCSPKSGHDTVSWYQQALGQGPQFIFQYYEEEERQRGNFPDRFSGHQFPNYSSELNVNALLLGDSALYLCASSPGTGPSYGYTFGSGTRLTVV.